The clone carrying this T cell receptor beta chain was picked up many times. Since a much larger clone is just one base distant, this may be a read error. This sample is part of a study of blood T cells in healthy people across ages. Study overall: Capture by template switching was about one barcoded beta molecule per two T cells.

The CDR3 spans 13 residues. CDR1 is MRHNA and CDR2 is SNTAGT in the germline V gene. A second roughly 6 to 11 cycle PCR used barcoded and J-beta primers. MiXCR was run by TCRdb on the 5' RACE reads, yielding one entry per CDR3 protein. The repertoire holds some 930,000 distinct CDR3 sequences, with just under 30% as singletons. About 10 milliliters of peripheral blood were drawn from each donor into EDTA-treated tubes. The same data also went into a second study, on T cells of mothers and their children.

This clonotype was obtained from a middle-aged woman in good health. V is TRBV6-4 and J is TRBJ2-2; D is possibly TRBD2 (6 bases). Source material: blood. The CDR3 spells CASGGTDTGERFF. The DNA of the CDR3 is TGTGCCAGCGGGGGGACGGACACCGGGGAGCGGTTTTTT.